This T cell receptor beta chain was sequenced for a study of identical twins. This CDR3 comprises 14 residues. This clonotype was seen a handful of times. The antigen is not known. TCRdb re-called the 5' RACE reads through MiXCR, storing one row per CDR3 protein. The table lists around 370,000 distinct CDR3 sequences, about 9% of them singletons. Study-level points and caveats: Cross-sectional statistics, not tracking of the same donors, supported the conclusions. Insertions were reduced in abundant cord blood beta clonotypes but not in memory repertoires.

The rearrangement uses TRBV21-1 and TRBJ2-7. TRBV21-1 is a documented pseudogene. Sequences were obtained from naive T cells sorted from blood. The sequence was collected from a woman between 50 and 59 years old in good health. CDR3 in amino acids: CASSKFGSTDEQYF. CDR3 DNA: TGTGCCAGCAGCAAGTTCGGCTCGACGGACGAGCAGTACTTC.